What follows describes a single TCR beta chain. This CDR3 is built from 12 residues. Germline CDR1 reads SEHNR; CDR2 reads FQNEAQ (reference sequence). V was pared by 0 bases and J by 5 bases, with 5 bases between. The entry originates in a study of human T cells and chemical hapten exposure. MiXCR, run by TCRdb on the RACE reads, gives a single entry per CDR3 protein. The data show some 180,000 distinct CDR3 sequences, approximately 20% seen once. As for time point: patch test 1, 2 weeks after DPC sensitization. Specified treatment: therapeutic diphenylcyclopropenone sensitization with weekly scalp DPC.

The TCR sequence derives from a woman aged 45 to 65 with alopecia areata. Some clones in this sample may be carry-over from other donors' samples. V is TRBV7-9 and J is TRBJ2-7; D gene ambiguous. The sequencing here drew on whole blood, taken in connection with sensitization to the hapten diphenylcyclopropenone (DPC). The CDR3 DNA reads TGTGCCAGCAGCTTAGCTGACGACGAGCAGTACTTC. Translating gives CASSLADDEQYF.